This T cell receptor beta chain is drawn from a study of blood T cells in healthy people across ages. Whole-study context: Researchers report that template switching captured about one barcoded beta molecule per two T cells.

For every donor, a draw yielded around 10 milliliters of peripheral blood. Findings and caveats of the study: A roughly linear age-dependent decrease characterized TCR beta diversity per million T cells.

This CDR3 has 15 amino acids. Germline V lookup: CDR1 LGHNA, CDR2 YSLEER. Trimming pared 4 bases from V and 4 bases from J, leaving 14 bases between. About this clonotype itself: Its matching antigen is unknown.

A second PCR, run for 7 to 11 cycles, used a sample-barcoded 5' primer plus a J-beta primer mix. TCRdb analysed the 5' RACE reads with MiXCR anew, one entry per CDR3 protein. The sample has 540,000 or so distinct CDR3 sequences; less than 25% are singletons. These data were also reused for a study on T cells of mothers and their children. That work contributes: The donor cohort consisted of three healthy Caucasian mothers and their six children.

The chain joins TRBV4-3 to TRBJ1-5; the D is unclear. The receptor was derived from a boy aged 5 to 17 in good health. The sample consisted of blood. The CDR3 DNA reads as TGCGCCAGCAGCCCAGGTGGCAGGAGTAATCAGCCCCAGCATTTT. Amino acids: CASSPGGRSNQPQHF.